The 15 T cell receptor beta chains in this list originate from one sample, sequenced in a study of OX40 agonist ivuxolimab in advanced cancers. Profiled with immunoSEQ multiplex PCR; TCRdb holds only in-frame clones, not every one. The sample carries about 61,000 clones, more than 85% recorded once. The sequencing used CD4+ or CD8+ T cells sorted from blood, collected in a trial of the OX40 agonist ivuxolimab. The receptors shown here come from an adult with an advanced solid tumor such as melanoma, head and neck, liver or kidney cancer.

The chain joins TRBV18 to TRBJ1-6; 9 bases are a match to TRBD1. The CDR3 is 16 residues long. Germline V gene sequence: CDR1 KGHSH, CDR2 LQKENI. Trimming took 2 bases from V and 9 from J; bases not matched to a gene: 8. The DNA of the CDR3 is TGTGCCAGCTCACCATGGGACAGGGATAGGGGTTCACCCCTCCACTTT. This encodes CASSPWDRDRGSPLHF.

The chain has TRBV5-1 and TRBJ1-6; 7 bases match TRBD1. CDR1 is SGHRS and CDR2 is YFSETQ in the germline V gene. Trimming took 3 bases from V and 6 from J; bases not matched to a gene: 6. This CDR3 has 15 amino acids. CDR3 DNA sequence: TGCGCCAGCAGCTCGACAGGGCCCTTTAATTCACCCCTCCACTTT. It translates to CASSSTGPFNSPLHF.

The chain combines TRBV6-1 with TRBJ1-2; D is perhaps TRBD1 (5 bases). The germline gives CDR1 MNHNS, CDR2 SASEGT. This CDR3 contains 15 residues. Trimming stripped 10 bases from V and 5 bases from J, with 23 bases between. CDR3 sequence (DNA): TGTGCCACCACATCACCGGACAAGGCGGAATATGGCTACACCTTC. Protein product: CATTSPDKAEYGYTF.

This clone was counted a single time. This rearrangement joins TRBV5-1 to TRBJ1-2, with no clear D. The CDR3 length is 13 residues. The V end lost 4 bases, the J end lost 2 bases, and 9 bases lay between the germline ends. Germline V gene sequence: CDR1 SGHRS, CDR2 YFSETQ. CDR3 in DNA: TGCGCCAGCAGCCCCGGGCAGAACTATGGCTACACCTTC. Translated, it gives CASSPGQNYGYTF.

This chain connects TRBV6-5 to TRBJ1-4; no reliable D call. Trimming left V 0 bases short and J 0 bases short, with 8 bases between. This CDR3 is built from 16 residues. Germline CDR1 reads MNHEY; CDR2 reads SVGAGI. The CDR3 sequence: CASSYSPAATNEKLFF. The CDR3 DNA follows: TGTGCCAGCAGTTACTCTCCAGCCGCAACTAATGAAAAACTGTTTTTT.

This chain joins TRBV11-2 and TRBJ2-3, with TRBD2 identical over 8 bases. This CDR3 contains 16 residues. Germline loops: CDR1 SGHAT, CDR2 FQNNGV. Trimming at V came to 1 base and at J to 1 base, leaving 4 bases not matched to a gene. In DNA, the CDR3 is TGTGCCAGCAGCTTAGCATTGCGGGGGGGCACAGATACGCAGTATTTT. Its translation is CASSLALRGGTDTQYF.

V gene TRBV5-4 combines with J gene TRBJ2-5, with unresolved D. The V end lost 4 bases, the J end lost 5 bases, and 21 bases lay between the germline ends. The CDR3 loop spans 16 amino acids. The V gene's germline CDR1 is SGHNT and CDR2 YYREEE (reference sequence). The CDR3 bases are TGTGCCAGCAGCCCCCGCTCGCAAACCTTGGGGGAGACCCAGTACTTC. Amino acids: CASSPRSQTLGETQYF.

Only a few counts were recorded for this clone. V and J are TRBV5-1 and TRBJ1-1, with TRBD1 matching 7 bases. V lost 4 bases to trimming and J lost 0 bases; unmatched junction nucleotides: 6. The CDR3 runs 15 residues. In germline, CDR1 is SGHRS, CDR2 YFSETQ. The CDR3 DNA reads TGCGCCAGCAGCCCCCGGACAGGAATGAACACTGAAGCTTTCTTT. This sequence encodes CASSPRTGMNTEAFF.

The CDR3 nucleotides read TGTGCCAGCAGCTTAGATGGGGGGTATGGCTACACCTTC. It translates to CASSLDGGYGYTF. The chain couples TRBV7-9 to TRBJ1-2, with TRBD1 as a possible D gene (5 bases). The CDR3 runs to 13 residues. V lost 1 base and J lost 5, with 8 bases in between. Germline V lookup: CDR1 SEHNR, CDR2 FQNEAQ (reference sequence). The full variable domain, with the rest looked up from reference TRBV7-9 and TRBJ1-2, is DTGVSQNPRHKITKRGQNVTFRCDPISEHNRLYWYRQTLGQGPEFLTYFQNEAQLEKSRLLSDRFSAERPKGSFSTLEIQRTEQGDSAMYLCASSLDGGYGYTFGSGTRLTVV.

In regard to this clone: At the DNA level, this CDR3 is encoded by other sequences in the same sample as well. This rearrangement joins TRBV4-1 to TRBJ2-1; TRBD2 matches 10 bases. The CDR3 has 15 amino acids. Germline V gene data show CDR1 as MGHRA and CDR2 as YSYEKL. The junction had 4 bases not matched to a gene; V was cut back by 4 bases and J by 4 bases. The CDR3 nucleotides read TGCGCCAGCAGCCCCCGGACTAGCGGATACAATGAGCAGTTCTTC. Translated, it gives CASSPRTSGYNEQFF.

The chain uses TRBV27 and TRBJ2-5, with D hard to call. Germline CDR1 reads MNHEY; CDR2 reads SMNVEV (reference sequence). The CDR3 has 14 residues. V shed 6 bases and J shed 5 bases, with 16 bases lying between them. CDR3 DNA sequence: TGTGCCAGCAGCTCAGTCCGCTATGGGGAGACCCAGTACTTC. Translating it yields CASSSVRYGETQYF.

This chain connects TRBV7-2 to TRBJ2-1; 10 nucleotides align to TRBD2. Germline CDR1 SGHTA, CDR2 FQGNSA. V lost 2 bases to trimming and J lost 7 bases; unmatched junction nucleotides: 2. This CDR3 is 14 amino acids long. Written as DNA, the CDR3 is TGTGCCAGCAGCTTAAGCGGGGGGGCGAATGAGCAGTTCTTC. Amino acid sequence: CASSLSGGANEQFF.

This chain connects TRBV4-1 to TRBJ2-7, with D possibly being TRBD1 or TRBD2 (5 bases each). The CDR3 totals 13 residues. Trimming stripped 6 bases from V and 6 bases from J, with 15 bases between. Germline V gene data show CDR1 as MGHRA and CDR2 as YSYEKL. The DNA of the CDR3 is TGCGCCAGCAGTCGGCAGGGAGTTGGCGAGCAGTACTTC. Its protein product is CASSRQGVGEQYF.

V and J are TRBV5-4 and TRBJ1-2, with a possible D match to TRBD1 (6 bases). The V end was cut by 0 bases, the J end by 3 bases, with 21 bases between. This CDR3 has 18 amino acids. Germline V gene lookup returns CDR1 SGHNT and CDR2 YYREEE (reference sequence). As DNA, the CDR3 is TGTGCCAGCAGCTTGGGAGCAGGGGCTTCTGCCCGTTACTATGGCTACACCTTC. It yields the protein CASSLGAGASARYYGYTF.

As regards this clone: The same CDR3 can be traced to other DNA sequences in this sample. This sequence joins TRBV18 and TRBJ1-5; D is possibly TRBD1 (6 bases). Trimming took 3 bases from V and 4 from J, leaving 10 bases between them. The germline V gene has CDR1 KGHSH and CDR2 LQKENI. The CDR3 runs 14 residues. In nucleotides, the CDR3 is TGTGCCAGCTCACCCGGCAGGGGAAATCAGCCCCAGCATTTT. This translates into CASSPGRGNQPQHF.